This T cell receptor beta chain was identified during a study of T cells in Graves' hyperthyroidism and ophthalmopathy. Amplified regions were TCR beta CDR3 sequences from RNA transcripts. Researchers ran a first-round RT-PCR on the TCR CDR3 using the HTBI primer set. TCRdb itself ran the multiplex PCR reads through MiXCR, one entry per CDR3 protein. The sample lists about 640,000 distinct CDR3 sequences; about 14% were seen once. The TCR was taken from a woman between 45 and 60 years old with Graves' ophthalmopathy. The sequenced sample was blood.

CDR3 loop: CASSSGGGGNHEQYF. CDR3 bases: TGTGCCAGCAGCTCCGGGGGTGGCGGGAATCACGAGCAGTACTTC. The V gene is TRBV28, the J gene TRBJ2-7; perhaps TRBD2 as D (6 bases). Trimming removed 6 bases at V and 5 bases at J, with 20 bases between. Germline CDR1 is MDHEN and CDR2 is SYDVKM. The CDR3 is made up of 15 amino acids.